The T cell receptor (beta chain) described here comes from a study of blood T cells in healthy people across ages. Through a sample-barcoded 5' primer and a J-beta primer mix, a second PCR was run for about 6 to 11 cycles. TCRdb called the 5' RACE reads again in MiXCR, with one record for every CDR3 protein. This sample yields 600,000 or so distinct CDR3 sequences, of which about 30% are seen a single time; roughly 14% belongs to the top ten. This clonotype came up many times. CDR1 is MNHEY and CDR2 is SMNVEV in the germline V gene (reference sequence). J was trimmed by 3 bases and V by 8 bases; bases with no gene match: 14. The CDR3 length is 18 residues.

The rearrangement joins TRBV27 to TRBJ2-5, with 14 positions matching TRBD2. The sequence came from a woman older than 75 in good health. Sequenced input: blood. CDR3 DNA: TGTGCCAGCGGCGGGTCGGGCCGGACTAGCGGGGGGAAAGAGACCCAGTACTTC. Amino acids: CASGGSGRTSGGKETQYF.